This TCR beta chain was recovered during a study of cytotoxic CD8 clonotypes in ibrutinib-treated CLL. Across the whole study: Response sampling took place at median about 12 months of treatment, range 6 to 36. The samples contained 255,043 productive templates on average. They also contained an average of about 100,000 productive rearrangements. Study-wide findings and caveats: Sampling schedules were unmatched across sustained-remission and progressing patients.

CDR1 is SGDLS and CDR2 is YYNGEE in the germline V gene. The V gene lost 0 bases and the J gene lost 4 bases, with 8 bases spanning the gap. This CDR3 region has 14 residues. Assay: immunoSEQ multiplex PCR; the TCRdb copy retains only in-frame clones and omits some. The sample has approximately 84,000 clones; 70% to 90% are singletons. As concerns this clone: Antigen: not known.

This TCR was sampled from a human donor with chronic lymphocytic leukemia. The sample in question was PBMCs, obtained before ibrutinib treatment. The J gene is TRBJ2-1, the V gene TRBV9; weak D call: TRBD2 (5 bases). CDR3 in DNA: TGTGCCAGCAGCGTAGGGACTCTGTACAATGAGCAGTTCTTC. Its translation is CASSVGTLYNEQFF.